This TCR beta chain was recovered during a study of cytomegalovirus exposure and HLA in healthy donors. In the PCR, 60 Vbeta and 13 Jbeta primers were used. Produced via immunoSEQ multiplex PCR; TCRdb's table is partial and in-frame only. The repertoire holds about 120,000 clones, with around 86% as singletons. In germline, CDR1 is SGHRS, CDR2 YFSETQ. The V and J ends lost 6 bases and 1 base respectively, with 13 bases between them. CDR3 length: 14 residues. The sample holds one count of this clone. The sequence was obtained from a man younger than 40 in good health and CMV-seronegative. J is TRBJ1-1 and V is TRBV5-1; maybe TRBD1 (5 bases). The sequencing input was PBMCs. Here the CDR3 DNA reads TGCGCCAGCACCTACGACAGCCCGAACACTGAAGCTTTCTTT. Protein product: CASTYDSPNTEAFF.